Below are 25 T cell receptor beta chains sequenced from a single sample in a study of PD-1 blockade in mismatch repair-deficient tumors. Generated by immunoSEQ multiplex PCR, the TCRdb table keeps only in-frame clones and is missing some. The sample shows about 68,000 clones, approximately 78% of them seen only once. Material: peripheral blood, obtained 2 weeks after starting pembrolizumab. These receptors were collected from an adult with mismatch repair-deficient cancer.

V is TRBV19 and J is TRBJ2-2, with D hard to call. The CDR3 has 17 amino acids. Trimming removed 8 bases at V and 4 bases at J, with 23 bases between. Per the germline V gene, CDR1 is LNHDA and CDR2 is SQIVND (reference sequence). The CDR3 reads CASSSTRKVFVTGELFF. CDR3 coding DNA: TGTGCCAGTTCATCTACGCGAAAGGTTTTCGTCACCGGGGAGCTGTTTTTT.

This clone was seen a handful of times. The CDR3 DNA sequence: TGTGCCAGCAGTTACGGGAAGACGGGCAATGAGCAGTTCTTC. Translated: CASSYGKTGNEQFF. The rearrangement uses TRBV6-5 and TRBJ2-1; the D is unclear. The CDR3 length is 14 residues. The ends were cut back, 2 bases at V and 6 bases at J, with 11 bases in the middle. Germline lookup yields CDR1 MNHEY and CDR2 SVGAGI.

The chain links TRBV19 to TRBJ2-2; TRBD1 or TRBD2 may be the D gene (6 bases each). V lost 5 bases and J lost 5, with 18 bases in between. CDR3 length: 16 amino acids. The germline CDR1 and CDR2 sequences are LNHDA and SQIVND (reference sequence). CDR3 loop: CASSHPSVGGTGELFF. For the CDR3, the DNA is TGTGCCAGTAGTCATCCCAGTGTAGGGGGGACCGGGGAGCTGTTTTTT. Full variable domain (missing parts from reference TRBV19 and TRBJ2-2): DGGITQSPKYLFRKEGQNVTLSCEQNLNHDAMYWYRQDPGQGLRLIYYSQIVNDFQKGDIAEGYSVSREKKESFPLTVTSAQKNPTAFYLCASSHPSVGGTGELFFGEGSRLTVL.

In this sample, this clone turned up once. The chain has TRBV6-6 and TRBJ1-2, with a weak D call TRBD1 (6 bases). The CDR3 has 13 residues. Looked up from germline, CDR1 is MNHNY and CDR2 is SVGAGI (reference sequence). Trimming cost V 7 bases and J 1 base, with 10 bases left between them. The CDR3 spells CASTPGVNYGYTF. CDR3 DNA sequence: TGTGCCAGCACCCCAGGGGTTAACTATGGCTACACCTTC.

The CDR3, as DNA: TGTGCCAGTATGCGACTAGCGGGAGGGCCCTCCGAGCAGTTCTTC. Translation: CASMRLAGGPSEQFF. The chain is built from TRBV19 and TRBJ2-1, with 14 bases lining up with TRBD2. The germline gives CDR1 LNHDA, CDR2 SQIVND (reference sequence). With V trimmed by 7 bases and J by 10 bases, 9 bases remained unmatched. This CDR3 spans 15 amino acids.

The chain joins TRBV19 to TRBJ2-3, with D perhaps TRBD1 (6 bases). CDR1 LNHDA and CDR2 SQIVND come from the germline V gene (reference sequence). The V and J ends lost 9 bases and 5 bases respectively, with 9 bases between them. The CDR3 contains 11 residues. CDR3 sequence (DNA): TGTGCCAGCTTACAGGGAGATACGCAGTATTTT. Its translation: CASLQGDTQYF.

The rearrangement links TRBV2 to TRBJ2-2, with 8 positions matching TRBD2. The CDR3 is 18 residues long. V was clipped by 4 bases and J by 0 bases; unmatched bases: 10. Germline assignment: CDR1 SNHLY and CDR2 FYNNEI. The CDR3 loop reads CASSVAGGSSSNTGELFF. In DNA form, the CDR3 reads TGTGCCAGCAGTGTGGCGGGAGGTAGCTCATCGAACACCGGGGAGCTGTTTTTT.

This clone came up a few times. V gene TRBV7-3 combines with J gene TRBJ2-1; 9 nucleotides align to TRBD2. CDR3 size: 14 residues. Germline CDR1 and CDR2: SGHTA and FQGTGA. V lost 2 bases to trimming and J lost 12 bases; unmatched junction nucleotides: 8. CDR3 residues: CASSLDPAGGRQFF. In DNA, the CDR3 is TGTGCCAGCAGCTTAGATCCAGCGGGAGGCAGGCAGTTCTTC.

J is TRBJ1-2 and V is TRBV19, with D possibly being TRBD1 (5 bases). V was cut by 3 bases and J by 8 bases, with 16 bases left in between. The germline CDR1 and CDR2 sequences are LNHDA and SQIVND (reference sequence). The CDR3 contains 14 residues. As DNA, the CDR3 is TGTGCCAGTAGTATCAAGGGCAGGGTAAGAGGCTACACCTTC. Translating gives CASSIKGRVRGYTF.

CDR3 in amino acids: CASSFLYETQYF. The CDR3 DNA reads TGTGCCAGCAGCTTTTTGTACGAGACGCAGTATTTT. The rearrangement uses TRBV11-1 and TRBJ2-3; D unresolved. The V end was cut by 3 bases, the J end by 9 bases, with 10 bases between. Looked up from germline, CDR1 is SGHAT and CDR2 is FQDESV (reference sequence). This CDR3 contains 12 residues. Variable domain in full (rest from reference TRBV11-1 and TRBJ2-3): EAEVAQSPRYKITEKSQAVAFWCDPISGHATLYWYRQILGQGPELLVQFQDESVVDDSQLPKDRFSAERLKGVDSTLKIQPAELGDSAMYLCASSFLYETQYFGPGTRLTVL.

The chain couples TRBV7-2 to TRBJ2-3; TRBD1 might be the D (5 bases). CDR3 length equals 15 residues. The V end lost 2 bases, the J end lost 1 base, and 10 bases lay between the germline ends. CDR1 is SGHTA and CDR2 is FQGNSA in the germline V gene. The CDR3 sequence is CASSLFGRGTDTQYF. The DNA of the CDR3 is TGTGCCAGCAGCTTATTCGGCAGGGGCACAGATACGCAGTATTTT.

J is TRBJ2-3 and V is TRBV4-2; TRBD2 matches 7 bases. With 2 bases clipped from V and 5 bases from J, the junction kept 16 bases outside the gene matches. The CDR3 is 18 amino acids. CDR1 and CDR2 (germline): LGHNA, YNFKEQ. The CDR3: CASSQTHRGGSAVDTQYF. The CDR3 DNA reads as TGTGCCAGCAGCCAAACACATAGAGGCGGGAGCGCCGTAGATACGCAGTATTTT.

This sequence joins TRBV4-1 and TRBJ1-1; D may be TRBD1 (6 bases). The V end lost 1 base, the J end lost 1 base, and 16 bases lay between the germline ends. Germline V lookup: CDR1 MGHRA, CDR2 YSYEKL. The CDR3 runs to 17 residues. In DNA, the CDR3 is TGCGCCAGCAGCCAAGGGGTGTCGGGACAAAGGAACACTGAAGCTTTCTTT. Translation gives CASSQGVSGQRNTEAFF.

The gene calls are TRBV5-1 and TRBJ2-3; D gene unclear. CDR1 and CDR2 (germline): SGHRS, YFSETQ. The length of the CDR3 is 11 residues. Trimming stripped 1 base from V and 6 bases from J, with 3 bases between. CDR3 nucleotides: TGCGCCAGCAGCTTGACGGATACGCAGTATTTT. Amino acid sequence: CASSLTDTQYF.

V is TRBV6-5 and J is TRBJ2-5; possible D gene TRBD2, 6 bases. The length of the CDR3 is 13 residues. V lost 6 bases to trimming and J lost 2 bases, with 10 bases between them. Germline loops: CDR1 MNHEY, CDR2 SVGAGI. The CDR3 sequence is CASSTGRQETQYF. CDR3 sequence (DNA): TGTGCCAGCAGCACGGGGAGGCAAGAGACCCAGTACTTC.

This chain links TRBV27 with TRBJ2-7; possible D gene TRBD2, 5 bases. The V and J ends lost 3 bases and 1 base respectively, with 7 bases between them. There are 13 residues in the CDR3. The germline V gene encodes CDR1 MNHEY and CDR2 SMNVEV (reference sequence). CDR3 bases: TGTGCCAGCAGTTTTAGCGATTCCTACGAGCAGTACTTC. This sequence encodes CASSFSDSYEQYF.

The CDR3 sequence: CASKRESSYNEQFF. CDR3 nucleotide sequence: TGCGCCAGCAAACGGGAGAGCTCCTACAATGAGCAGTTCTTC. The chain couples TRBV4-1 to TRBJ2-1, with D perhaps TRBD2 (6 bases). Deletions cut 7 bases from V and 0 bases from J, with 10 bases between. Germline V gene lookup returns CDR1 MGHRA and CDR2 YSYEKL. The CDR3 is 14 residues long.

The chain couples TRBV29-1 to TRBJ2-5; TRBD2 aligns across 7 bases. Germline assignment: CDR1 SQVTM and CDR2 ANQGSEA. Unmatched junction bases numbered 2, after V lost 3 bases and J lost 4 bases. The CDR3 has 12 residues. The CDR3 sequence: CSVDREGETQYF. The CDR3 DNA reads as TGCAGCGTTGACAGGGAGGGAGAGACCCAGTACTTC.

The gene calls are TRBV10-3 and TRBJ1-2, with D hard to call. CDR1 is ENHRY and CDR2 is SYGVKD in the germline V gene. The CDR3 sequence is 12 residues long. V gave up 5 bases and J gave up 5 bases, with 9 bases separating them. CDR3 amino acids: CAISSAEYGYTF. The CDR3 DNA sequence: TGTGCCATCAGTAGTGCGGAGTATGGCTACACCTTC.

The chain employs TRBV10-3 and TRBJ2-1; D might be TRBD1 or TRBD2, each matching 5 bases. V was clipped by 0 bases and J by 5 bases, with 14 bases between them. CDR1 ENHRY and CDR2 SYGVKD come from the germline V gene. This CDR3 has 16 amino acids. CDR3 nucleotide sequence: TGTGCCATCAGTGAGTCGGGGGAGCGCCTAAACAATGAGCAGTTCTTC. Translated, it gives CAISESGERLNNEQFF.

The CDR3 DNA reads TGTGCCAGCAGCCTACCGGACGGAGTCAAAAACATTCAGTACTTC. It specifies CASSLPDGVKNIQYF. The V gene is TRBV28, the J gene TRBJ2-4, with D unclear. Trimming shortened V by 6 bases and J by 3 bases, and 15 bases separated the two germline ends. Germline CDR1 and CDR2: MDHEN and SYDVKM. The CDR3 contains 15 residues. Variable domain in full (rest from reference TRBV28 and TRBJ2-4): DVKVTQSSRYLVKRTGEKVFLECVQDMDHENMFWYRQDPGLGLRLIYFSYDVKMKEKGDIPEGYSVSREKKERFSLILESASTNQTSMYLCASSLPDGVKNIQYFGAGTRLSVL.

There are a few counts of this clone. This chain joins TRBV6-5 and TRBJ2-1, with D perhaps matching TRBD2 (6 bases). CDR1 and CDR2 (germline): MNHEY, SVGAGI. This CDR3 is 16 amino acids long. V lost 3 bases and J 7 bases, leaving 19 bases between the germline ends. The CDR3 is CASSYRRGLYMNEQFF. The CDR3 DNA is TGTGCCAGCAGTTATCGTCGGGGACTGTACATGAATGAGCAGTTCTTC.

A single count supports this clone. V gene TRBV9 combines with J gene TRBJ2-7; D remains unclear. CDR1 and CDR2 from the germline V gene are SGDLS and YYNGEE. The CDR3 is 14 residues long. The ends were cut back, 0 bases at V and 1 base at J, with 8 bases in the middle. The CDR3 sequence is CASSVVDESYEQYF. The CDR3 DNA follows: TGTGCCAGCAGCGTAGTAGACGAGTCCTACGAGCAGTACTTC.

The J gene is TRBJ2-7, the V gene TRBV5-1; 10 bases are shared with TRBD2. Per germline, CDR1 SGHRS and CDR2 YFSETQ. CDR3 size: 15 residues. With V trimmed by 4 bases and J by 4 bases, 8 bases remained unmatched. In nucleotides, the CDR3 is TGCGCCAGCAGCAGGACTAGCGGAGCAGGATACGAGCAGTACTTC. This sequence encodes CASSRTSGAGYEQYF.

This clone appeared a single time. This CDR3 is CASSTTPGRSYEQYF. The DNA of the CDR3 is TGTGCCAGTAGTACAACCCCGGGCAGATCTTACGAGCAGTACTTC. The chain links TRBV19 to TRBJ2-7; D is unclear. The CDR3 is 15 residues long. CDR1 is LNHDA and CDR2 is SQIVND in the germline V gene (reference sequence). V was cut by 4 bases and J by 4 bases, with 17 bases left in between.